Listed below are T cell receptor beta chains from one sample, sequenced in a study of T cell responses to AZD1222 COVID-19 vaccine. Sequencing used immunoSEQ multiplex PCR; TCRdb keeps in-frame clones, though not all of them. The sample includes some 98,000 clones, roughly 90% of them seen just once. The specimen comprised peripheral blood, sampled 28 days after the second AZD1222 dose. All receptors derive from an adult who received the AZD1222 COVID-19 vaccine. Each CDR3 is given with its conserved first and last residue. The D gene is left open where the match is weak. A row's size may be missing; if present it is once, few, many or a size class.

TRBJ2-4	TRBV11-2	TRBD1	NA	CASSLGDRGLAKNIQYF	TGTGCCAGCAGCTTAGGGGACAGGGGATTAGCCAAAAACATTCAGTACTTC
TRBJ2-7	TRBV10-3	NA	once	CAISEKTYEQYF	TGTGCCATCAGTGAGAAAACTTACGAGCAGTACTTC
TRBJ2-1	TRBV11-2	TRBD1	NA	CASKPTEGGTGYSGEQFF	TGTGCCAGCAAACCAACGGAGGGCGGGACAGGATATTCGGGTGAGCAGTTCTTC
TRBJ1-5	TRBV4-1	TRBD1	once	CASSQGQGAATQHF	TGCGCCAGCAGCCAGGGACAGGGTGCGGCAACCCAGCATTTT
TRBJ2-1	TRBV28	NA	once	CASSPIRSSYNEQFF	TGTGCCAGCAGCCCTATCCGAAGCTCCTACAATGAGCAGTTCTTC
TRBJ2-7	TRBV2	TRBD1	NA	CASRPTGIRSYEQYF	TGTGCCAGCAGACCGACAGGGATCCGCTCCTACGAGCAGTACTTC
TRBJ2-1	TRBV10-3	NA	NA	CAISPGPNNEQFF	TGTGCCATCAGCCCGGGACCAAACAATGAGCAGTTCTTC
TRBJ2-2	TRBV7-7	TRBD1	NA	CASSLLGGGTGELFF	TGTGCCAGCAGCTTACTAGGGGGCGGGACCGGGGAGCTGTTTTTT
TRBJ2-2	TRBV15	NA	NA	CATSPMAPGTGELFF	TGTGCCACCAGCCCCATGGCCCCCGGGACCGGGGAGCTGTTTTTT
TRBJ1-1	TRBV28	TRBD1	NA	CASSLSWTGHAEAFF	TGTGCCAGCAGTCTCTCTTGGACAGGGCATGCTGAAGCTTTCTTT
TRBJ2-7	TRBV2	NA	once	CASSEEAGEYEQYF	TGTGCCAGCAGTGAGGAGGCAGGGGAGTACGAGCAGTACTTC
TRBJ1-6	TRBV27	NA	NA	CASSLFIGGSPLHF	TGTGCCAGCAGTTTATTTATTGGAGGATCACCCCTCCACTTT
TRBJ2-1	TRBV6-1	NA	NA	CASSEAEGAYNEQFF	TGTGCCAGCAGTGAAGCGGAGGGGGCCTACAATGAGCAGTTCTTC
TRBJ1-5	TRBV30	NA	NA	CAWSTGLYQPQHF	TGTGCCTGGAGTACAGGGTTGTACCAGCCCCAGCATTTT
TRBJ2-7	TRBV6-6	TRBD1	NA	CASRTGVEQYF	TGTGCCAGCAGAACAGGGGTAGAGCAGTACTTC
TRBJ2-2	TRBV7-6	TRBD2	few	CASSLVLARDTGELFF	TGTGCCAGCAGCTTGGTACTAGCGAGAGACACCGGGGAGCTGTTTTTT
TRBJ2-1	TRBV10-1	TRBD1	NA	CASSLDRANEQFF	TGCGCCAGCAGTCTCGACAGGGCGAATGAGCAGTTCTTC
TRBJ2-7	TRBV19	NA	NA	CASSITTLSYEQYF	TGTGCCAGTAGTATTACAACCCTCTCCTACGAGCAGTACTTC
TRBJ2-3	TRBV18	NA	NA	CASSPQVSTDTQYF	TGTGCCAGCTCACCACAGGTATCCACAGATACGCAGTATTTT
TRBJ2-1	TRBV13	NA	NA	CASSPRSPPHEQFF	TGTGCCAGCAGCCCCCGATCTCCCCCCCATGAGCAGTTCTTC
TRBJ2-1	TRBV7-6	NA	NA	CASSLGGDAGGEQFF	TGTGCCAGCAGCTTAGGTGGAGATGCGGGTGGTGAGCAGTTCTTC
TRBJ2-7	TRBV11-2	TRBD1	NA	CASSLGGDRGYEQYF	TGTGCCAGCAGCTTAGGTGGGGACAGGGGTTACGAGCAGTACTTC
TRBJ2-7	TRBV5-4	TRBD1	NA	CASSFAGTVSYEQYF	TGTGCCAGCAGCTTTGCCGGGACAGTCTCCTACGAGCAGTACTTC
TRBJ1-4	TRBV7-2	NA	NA	CASSLSRMGEKLFF	TGTGCCAGCAGCTTAAGCAGGATGGGGGAAAAACTGTTTTTT
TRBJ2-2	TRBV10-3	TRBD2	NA	CAIRNSGNGDTGELFF	TGTGCCATCAGAAATAGCGGGAATGGGGACACCGGGGAGCTGTTTTTT
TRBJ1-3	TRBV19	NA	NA	CASNREPGNTIYF	TGTGCCAGTAACCGCGAGCCCGGAAACACCATATATTTT
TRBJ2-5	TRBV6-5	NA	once	CASSYGGSWETQYF	TGTGCCAGCAGTTATGGGGGGTCTTGGGAGACCCAGTACTTC
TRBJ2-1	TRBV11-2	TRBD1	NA	CASRPTGGMVNEQFF	TGTGCCAGCAGACCAACAGGGGGAATGGTGAATGAGCAGTTCTTC
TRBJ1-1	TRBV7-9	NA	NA	CASSLQGNTEAFF	TGTGCCAGCAGCTTACAGGGGAACACTGAAGCTTTCTTT
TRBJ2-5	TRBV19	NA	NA	CASRKFEGGREETQYF	TGTGCCAGTAGAAAGTTCGAGGGGGGAAGGGAAGAGACCCAGTACTTC
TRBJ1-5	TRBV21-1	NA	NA	CASSRGTVYSNQPQHF	TGTGCCAGCAGCAGGGGGACAGTGTATAGCAATCAGCCCCAGCATTTT
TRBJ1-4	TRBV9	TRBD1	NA	CASSGVQGASEKLFF	TGTGCCAGCAGCGGAGTCCAGGGGGCCTCTGAAAAACTGTTTTTT
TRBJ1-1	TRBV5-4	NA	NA	CASSTPGAEAFF	TGTGCCAGCAGCACACCGGGAGCTGAAGCTTTCTTT
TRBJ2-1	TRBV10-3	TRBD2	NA	CAISAGTSGTSYNEQFF	TGTGCCATCAGTGCGGGGACTAGCGGGACTAGCTACAATGAGCAGTTCTTC
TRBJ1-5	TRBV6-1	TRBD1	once	CASSEARQGGRPNQPQHF	TGTGCCAGCAGTGAAGCAAGACAGGGGGGAAGGCCCAATCAGCCCCAGCATTTT
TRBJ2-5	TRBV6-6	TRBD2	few	CASNLNSGRQETQYF	TGTGCCAGCAATCTGAATAGCGGGAGACAAGAGACCCAGTACTTC
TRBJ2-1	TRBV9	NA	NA	CASSVPQGVYAGDEQFF	TGTGCCAGCAGCGTACCGCAAGGGGTCTATGCTGGGGATGAGCAGTTCTTC
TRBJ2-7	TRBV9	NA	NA	CASSVDGHSYEQYF	TGTGCCAGCAGCGTAGATGGCCATTCCTACGAGCAGTACTTC
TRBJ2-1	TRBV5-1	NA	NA	CASSLASLSRYNEQFF	TGCGCCAGCAGCTTGGCTTCTCTCAGCCGCTACAATGAGCAGTTCTTC
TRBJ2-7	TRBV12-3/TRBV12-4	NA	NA	CASSLNKYEQYF	TGTGCCAGCAGTTTAAATAAATACGAGCAGTACTTC
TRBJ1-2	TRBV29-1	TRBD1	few	CSASALQGAKGNYGYTF	TGCAGCGCCTCCGCTCTGCAGGGGGCTAAAGGGAACTATGGCTACACCTTC
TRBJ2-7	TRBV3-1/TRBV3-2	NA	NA	CASSHRLDLDNEQYF	TGTGCCAGCAGCCACCGCCTTGACTTAGATAACGAGCAGTACTTC
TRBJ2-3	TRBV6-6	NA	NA	CASSRQVGTDTQYF	TGTGCCAGCAGCCGACAGGTCGGCACAGATACGCAGTATTTT
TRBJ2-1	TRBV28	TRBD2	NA	CASSKLAGVKLFYNEQFF	TGTGCCAGCTCCAAACTAGCGGGGGTTAAACTCTTCTACAATGAGCAGTTCTTC
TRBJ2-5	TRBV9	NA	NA	CASSPPGGYQETQYF	TGTGCCAGCAGCCCGCCCGGGGGTTACCAAGAGACCCAGTACTTC
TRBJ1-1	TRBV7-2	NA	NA	CASSFSRAAFF	TGTGCCAGCAGCTTTAGTAGGGCGGCTTTCTTT
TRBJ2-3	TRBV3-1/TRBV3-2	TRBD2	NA	CASSLGLAGGNTQYF	TGTGCCAGCAGCTTGGGACTAGCGGGAGGCAATACGCAGTATTTT
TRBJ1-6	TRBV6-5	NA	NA	CASGGPGLFSPLHF	TGTGCCAGTGGGGGGCCAGGGCTTTTCTCACCCCTCCACTTT
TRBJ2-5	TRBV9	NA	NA	CASSISRQETQYF	TGTGCCAGCAGCATTAGCCGTCAAGAGACCCAGTACTTC